The rows below give T cell receptor beta chains drawn from one sample of a study of Graves' ophthalmopathy and Graves' hyperthyroidism. In TCRdb, the multiplex PCR reads were re-called with MiXCR into one record per CDR3 protein. The top ten hold 3% to 4% of the sample, which has 600,000 to 700,000 distinct CDR3 sequences, roughly two fifths seen once. Sequenced: peripheral blood. The receptors come from an adult man with Graves' ophthalmopathy. The CDR3 runs from the conserved cysteine through the conserved F or W. A D gene is named only where the DNA matches it firmly. Some rows mark clone size as missing; the rest say once, few, many or name a class of expanded clone.

cdr3_aa cdr3_nt clone_size j_call v_call d_call
CASRSKGGEKLFF TGTGCCAGTAGGAGTAAGGGGGGCGAAAAACTGTTTTTT NA TRBJ1-4 TRBV19 NA
CASSLEPGRSQETQYF TGTGCCAGCAGCTTAGAGCCGGGACGGTCCCAAGAGACCCAGTACTTC many TRBJ2-5 TRBV7-9 NA
CASRDSGANVLTF TGTGCCAGCCGGGACAGTGGGGCCAACGTCCTGACTTTC many TRBJ2-6 TRBV7-8 TRBD1
CATSSTGYSNQPQHF TGTGCCACCAGCAGTACAGGTTATAGCAATCAGCCCCAGCATTTT NA TRBJ1-5 TRBV15 NA
CASSLNGGGEKLFF TGTGCCAGCAGCTTAAACGGGGGCGGTGAAAAACTGTTTTTT many TRBJ1-4 TRBV11-2 NA
CSASTVRSGANVLTF TGCAGTGCTAGCACGGTCCGCTCTGGGGCCAACGTCCTGACTTTC few TRBJ2-6 TRBV20-1 NA
CSAGGLGATYNEQFF TGCAGCGCCGGGGGGCTGGGGGCGACCTACAATGAGCAGTTCTTC NA TRBJ2-1 TRBV29-1 NA
CASVVGGKNTEAFF TGTGCCAGCGTTGTCGGTGGCAAGAACACTGAAGCTTTCTTT NA TRBJ1-1 TRBV2 NA
CASSYGRSTDTQYF TGTGCCAGCAGTTACGGGCGGAGCACAGATACGCAGTATTTT few TRBJ2-3 TRBV6-1 NA
CSATRTAAKGEAFF TGCAGTGCTACCCGGACGGCTGCGAAGGGTGAAGCTTTCTTT few TRBJ1-1 TRBV20-1 NA
CASSLVDLVYQETQYF TGTGCCAGCAGCTTGGTGGACTTGGTGTACCAAGAGACCCAGTACTTC many TRBJ2-5 TRBV5-5 NA
CASSFGSGGETQYF TGTGCCAGCAGTTTCGGATCCGGCGGGGAGACCCAGTACTTC few TRBJ2-5 TRBV12-3/TRBV12-4 NA
CANSPGGSRDETQYF TGTGCCAACAGCCCCGGTGGGTCTAGAGATGAGACCCAGTACTTC NA TRBJ2-5 TRBV25-1 NA
CASSLGAGLRETQYF TGCGCCAGCAGCTTAGGGGCAGGGTTAAGGGAGACCCAGTACTTC once TRBJ2-5 TRBV5-1 NA
CASSLVSAGSTEAFF TGTGCCAGCAGCTTGGTATCGGCAGGGTCCACTGAAGCTTTCTTT NA TRBJ1-1 TRBV7-2 NA
CASSRLWGQGRSPLHF TGTGCCAGTAGTCGACTATGGGGCCAGGGTAGATCACCCCTCCACTTT NA TRBJ1-6 TRBV19 NA
CSARTATDYGYTF TGCAGCGCTAGGACAGCCACCGACTATGGCTACACCTTC many TRBJ1-2 TRBV29-1 NA
CASSQTTSGEQYF TGTGCCAGCAGCCAAACAACTAGCGGCGAGCAGTACTTC many TRBJ2-7 TRBV14 TRBD2
CASSPIDGVLTF TGTGCCAGCAGTCCCATCGACGGCGTCCTGACTTTC many TRBJ2-6 TRBV7-9 NA
CASSYLGTGDQPQHF TGTGCCAGCAGTTACCTAGGGACAGGGGACCAGCCCCAGCATTTT many TRBJ1-5 TRBV6-6 TRBD1
CASREAGHNQPQHF TGTGCCAGCAGAGAGGCAGGTCATAATCAGCCCCAGCATTTT NA TRBJ1-5 TRBV10-3 NA
CAGSYTSGGQPQHF TGTGCCGGCAGTTATACGTCGGGAGGTCAGCCCCAGCATTTT NA TRBJ1-5 TRBV6-5 NA
CASSRARVDEQYF TGTGCCAGTAGTAGGGCCCGGGTCGACGAGCAGTACTTC many TRBJ2-7 TRBV19 NA
CASRTTGYPTDTQYF TGTGCCAGCAGAACGACAGGGTACCCCACAGATACGCAGTATTTT NA TRBJ2-3 TRBV2 TRBD1
CASRETSRTGANVLTF TGCGCCAGCAGAGAGACCTCTAGAACTGGGGCCAACGTCCTGACTTTC many TRBJ2-6 TRBV5-1 NA
CASSLSGTGAGANVLTF TGTGCCAGCAGCTTATCGGGGACAGGGGCGGGGGCCAACGTCCTGACTTTC NA TRBJ2-6 TRBV7-2 TRBD1
CASSTQGEWDVTQYF TGTGCCAGCAGCACCCAAGGGGAGTGGGACGTGACCCAGTACTTC many TRBJ2-5 TRBV9 NA
CASRLTGGGGPQHF TGTGCCAGCAGACTAACGGGAGGGGGCGGGCCCCAGCATTTT many TRBJ1-5 TRBV5-5 TRBD1
CATAGQGDSPLHF TGTGCCACCGCGGGACAGGGTGATTCACCCCTCCACTTT NA TRBJ1-6 TRBV6-5 TRBD1
CASSLAWPGTGAETQYF TGTGCCAGCAGCTTAGCGTGGCCAGGGACAGGCGCAGAGACCCAGTACTTC many TRBJ2-5 TRBV7-9 TRBD1
CASSLLVVGTEAFF TGTGCCAGCAGTTTATTGGTTGTTGGCACTGAAGCTTTCTTT NA TRBJ1-1 TRBV27 NA
CASSIGPLGANYGYTF TGTGCCAGTAGTATAGGGCCACTAGGAGCGAACTATGGCTACACCTTC NA TRBJ1-2 TRBV19 NA
CSVGLAGETQYF TGCAGCGTGGGACTAGCGGGAGAGACCCAGTACTTC many TRBJ2-5 TRBV29-1 TRBD2
CANNGVSGYTF TGTGCCAACAACGGGGTGTCGGGCTACACCTTC once TRBJ1-2 TRBV6-5 NA
CASSETGTANYEQYF TGTGCCAGCAGTGAAACAGGGACAGCCAACTACGAGCAGTACTTC NA TRBJ2-7 TRBV25-1 TRBD1
CASSPGGWGGRAETQYF TGCGCCAGCAGCCCCGGGGGCTGGGGCGGCAGGGCAGAGACCCAGTACTTC few TRBJ2-5 TRBV5-1 NA
CASSADYTGGWNEKLFF TGTGCCAGCAGTGCCGATTACACAGGGGGCTGGAATGAAAAACTGTTTTTT few TRBJ1-4 TRBV10-3 TRBD1
CASSSLTGVYGYTF TGTGCCAGCAGCTCCTTGACAGGGGTTTATGGCTACACCTTC NA TRBJ1-2 TRBV7-9 TRBD1
CASSLGGGPNQPQHF TGTGCCAGCAGCTTAGGGGGGGGCCCCAATCAGCCCCAGCATTTT NA TRBJ1-5 TRBV7-2 NA
CTSREGAVNTEAFF TGTACCAGCAGAGAGGGGGCGGTGAACACTGAAGCTTTCTTT NA TRBJ1-1 TRBV7-2 TRBD1
CSVSTDSYEQYF TGCAGCGTTTCGACGGACAGCTACGAGCAGTACTTC many TRBJ2-7 TRBV29-1 NA
CSARDWGAADSSGNTIYF TGCAGTGCTAGAGATTGGGGGGCAGCTGATAGCTCTGGAAACACCATATATTTT NA TRBJ1-3 TRBV20-1 NA
CASSLGESEQYF TGTGCCAGCAGTCTAGGGGAAAGCGAGCAGTACTTC NA TRBJ2-7 TRBV9 NA
CSVLQGGYTEAFF TGCAGCGTTCTACAGGGGGGATACACTGAAGCTTTCTTT once TRBJ1-1 TRBV29-1 TRBD1
CASSPGQGLTDTQYF TGCGCCAGCAGTCCGGGACAGGGTCTCACAGATACGCAGTATTTT few TRBJ2-3 TRBV10-2 TRBD1
CASSYWQGSSPLHF TGTGCCAGCAGTTACTGGCAGGGAAGTTCACCCCTCCACTTT NA TRBJ1-6 TRBV10-3 NA
CASSLALGLGEKLFF TGTGCCAGCAGCTTAGCATTGGGATTGGGTGAAAAACTGTTTTTT NA TRBJ1-4 TRBV7-8 NA
CASSQGGGTSQHEQYF TGTGCCAGCAGCCAAGGAGGGGGGACTAGTCAACACGAGCAGTACTTC few TRBJ2-7 TRBV4-2 TRBD2
CASSGDRGDGYTF TGCGCCAGCAGCGGGGACAGGGGAGATGGCTACACCTTC NA TRBJ1-2 TRBV10-2 TRBD1
CASSPQRDYYGYTF TGTGCCAGCAGCCCTCAAAGGGATTACTATGGCTACACCTTC many TRBJ1-2 TRBV7-2 NA
CASSIGTGGDSPLHF TGTGCCAGTAGTATAGGGACAGGGGGCGATTCACCCCTCCACTTT many TRBJ1-6 TRBV19 TRBD1
CASSWPSGRATDTQYF TGTGCCAGCAGCTGGCCTAGCGGGAGGGCAACAGATACGCAGTATTTT few TRBJ2-3 TRBV4-2 TRBD2
CASSTGDIRGGYTF TGTGCCAGCAGTACAGGGGACATTCGAGGTGGCTACACCTTC NA TRBJ1-2 TRBV2 TRBD1
CASSVAVGTVESGYTF TGTGCCAGCAGCGTCGCTGTGGGGACTGTCGAGAGTGGCTACACCTTC NA TRBJ1-2 TRBV4-2 NA